This TCR beta chain was documented in a study of long-term antiretroviral therapy in people with HIV. Study context: The study's earliest collections predate the 2015 immediate-ART recommendation by about a decade. Findings of the study overall: Clonal expansions arising prior to ART prevailed in the repertoire at every time point.

V lost 2 bases and J lost 4, with 6 bases in between. The V gene's germline CDR1 is SNHLY and CDR2 FYNNEI. The CDR3 is made up of 13 amino acids. There was at least one pre-ART PBMC sample for each donor, plus at least two post-ART PBMC samples. Everyone in the study who had HIV was treated in the United States. Sequencing used immunoSEQ v3.0 at survey level. Data came from immunoSEQ multiplex PCR; TCRdb stores just in-frame clones and leaves some out. The profile covers about 22,000 clones, with around 83% appearing a single time and roughly 5% taken by the ten largest. A remark on this clone: Its specificity is not known.

This material consisted of unsorted PBMCs, taken 1.3 years after starting antiretroviral therapy. This sequence originates from a man in his 60s with HIV. The chain is built from TRBV2 and TRBJ2-1; D remains unclear. The CDR3 sequence is CASSEYMYNEQFF. DNA of the CDR3: TGTGCCAGCAGTGAATATATGTACAATGAGCAGTTCTTC. Using reference TRBV2 and TRBJ2-1 for the parts outside the CDR3, the full variable domain is EPEVTQTPSHQVTQMGQEVILRCVPISNHLYFYWYRQILGQKVEFLVSFYNNEISEKSEIFDDQFSVERPDGSNFTLKIRSTKLEDSAMYFCASSEYMYNEQFFGPGTRLTVL.